A selection of T cell receptor beta chains follows, all from one sample in a study of blood T cell repertoires in COVID-19. Repertoires were generated with immunoSEQ multiplex PCR, while TCRdb's copy carries only in-frame clones and drops some. The table includes under 350,000 clones, about 85% detected once. Material: peripheral blood. The receptors originated from a human donor in a cohort sampled during active COVID-19. The CDR3 runs from the conserved cysteine through the conserved F or W. The D gene is left open where the match is weak. Size is omitted from some rows. Given values are once, few, many or a class for expanded clones.

D,V,J,size,CDR3,DNA
TRBD2,TRBV19,TRBJ2-7,NA,CASSNGGTSVYEQYF,TGTGCCAGTAGCAACGGAGGGACTAGCGTCTACGAGCAGTACTTC
NA,TRBV6-5,TRBJ1-2,NA,CASSYSRGRGYTF,TGTGCCAGCAGTTACTCGAGAGGGCGCGGCTACACCTTC
TRBD1,TRBV19,TRBJ1-1,NA,CASSVQGIMNTEAFF,TGTGCCAGTAGTGTACAGGGGATCATGAACACTGAAGCTTTCTTT
TRBD2,TRBV5-6,TRBJ2-7,once,CASSPRGGNNEQYF,TGTGCCAGCAGCCCCCGGGGGGGGAACAACGAGCAGTACTTC
NA,TRBV30,TRBJ2-3,NA,CAWRLRQTSTDTQYF,TGTGCCTGGAGGTTACGGCAGACTAGCACAGATACGCAGTATTTT
NA,TRBV14,TRBJ2-1,NA,CASSQGIRVAYNEQFF,TGTGCCAGCAGCCAAGGAATCAGGGTTGCCTACAATGAGCAGTTCTTC
TRBD2,TRBV5-4,TRBJ2-1,NA,CASSLGSGTYNEQFF,TGTGCCAGCAGCCTCGGGAGCGGGACCTACAATGAGCAGTTCTTC
TRBD2,TRBV2,TRBJ2-7,NA,CASSGTSYEQYF,TGTGCCAGCAGCGGGACTAGCTACGAGCAGTACTTC
NA,TRBV5-1,TRBJ2-4,NA,CASSALGVDRLAKNIQYF,TGCGCCAGCAGCGCACTTGGGGTGGACAGATTAGCCAAAAACATTCAGTACTTC
TRBD1,TRBV19,TRBJ2-4,NA,CASSIDPPGQEYSPVNIQYF,TGTGCCAGTAGTATAGATCCCCCGGGACAGGAATATAGTCCGGTCAACATTCAGTACTTC
TRBD2,TRBV7-2,TRBJ2-1,NA,CASSAGLAGYNEQFF,TGTGCCAGCAGCGCGGGACTAGCGGGGTACAATGAGCAGTTCTTC
TRBD1,TRBV6-2/TRBV6-3,TRBJ1-4,NA,CASSYPSAAGQGATNEKLFF,TGTGCCAGCAGTTACCCTTCCGCCGCGGGACAGGGCGCAACTAATGAAAAACTGTTTTTT
NA,TRBV3-1/TRBV3-2,TRBJ2-1,NA,CASNLGGNNEQFF,TGTGCCAGCAATTTGGGGGGAAACAATGAGCAGTTCTTC
TRBD1,TRBV27,TRBJ2-1,NA,CASRGDSDRYNEQFF,TGTGCCAGCAGGGGCGACTCGGACAGGTACAATGAGCAGTTCTTC
NA,TRBV15,TRBJ2-3,once,CATSHRESGSTDTQYF,TGTGCCACCAGCCATCGGGAGAGCGGTAGCACAGATACGCAGTATTTT
NA,TRBV5-1,TRBJ2-5,NA,CASSFSSGTQYF,TGCGCCAGCAGCTTTTCCTCGGGGACCCAGTACTTC
TRBD1,TRBV6-1,TRBJ1-6,NA,CASSEVGQLSPLHF,TGTGCCAGCAGTGAAGTGGGACAGCTCTCACCCCTCCACTTT
TRBD2,TRBV27,TRBJ2-7,NA,CASSQGLAGGPKAYEQYF,TGTGCCAGCAGTCAAGGACTAGCGGGAGGGCCTAAGGCCTACGAGCAGTACTTC
NA,TRBV7-9,TRBJ2-5,once,CASSPVEETQYF,TGTGCCAGCAGCCCGGTGGAAGAGACCCAGTACTTC
NA,TRBV7-8,TRBJ2-1,NA,CASSSYTGVINEQFF,TGTGCCAGCAGCTCCTATACGGGAGTTATCAATGAGCAGTTCTTC
NA,TRBV11-3,TRBJ2-3,NA,CASSHGVPDTQYF,TGTGCCAGCAGCCACGGAGTTCCAGATACGCAGTATTTT
TRBD1,TRBV7-8,TRBJ2-5,NA,CASSRGGAETQYF,TGTGCCAGCAGCCGAGGGGGCGCCGAGACCCAGTACTTC
NA,TRBV7-9,TRBJ1-6,NA,CASSLGGRNSPLHF,TGTGCCAGCAGCTTGGGGGGGCGTAATTCACCCCTCCACTTT
NA,TRBV4-2,TRBJ1-5,NA,CASSQDYGLYQPQHF,TGTGCCAGCAGCCAAGATTATGGGCTCTATCAGCCCCAGCATTTT
NA,TRBV11-2,TRBJ2-2,NA,CASDRLNTGELFF,TGTGCCAGCGACCGACTGAACACCGGGGAGCTGTTTTTT
TRBD2,TRBV6-6,TRBJ2-3,NA,CASIRLAGPTDTQYF,TGTGCCAGCATCCGACTAGCGGGTCCAACAGATACGCAGTATTTT
TRBD2,TRBV19,TRBJ2-3,NA,CASSWTSERTDTQYF,TGTGCCAGTAGCTGGACTAGCGAGCGCACAGATACGCAGTATTTT
TRBD1,TRBV5-1,TRBJ2-1,NA,CASSPTPGQGAIQFF,TGCGCCAGCAGCCCAACCCCGGGACAGGGGGCGATTCAGTTCTTC
TRBD1,TRBV6-1,TRBJ1-6,NA,CASSEVPGQGDYSPLHF,TGTGCCAGCAGTGAAGTACCGGGACAGGGGGACTATTCACCCCTCCACTTT
NA,TRBV4-2,TRBJ2-5,NA,CASSQVLKPGHPQETQYF,TGTGCCAGCAGCCAAGTTCTTAAGCCGGGACACCCCCAAGAGACCCAGTACTTC
TRBD2,TRBV7-9,TRBJ2-1,NA,CASSLVGGRGNEQFF,TGTGCCAGCAGCTTAGTGGGCGGGAGGGGCAATGAGCAGTTCTTC
TRBD1,TRBV7-9,TRBJ1-1,NA,CASSKTGDTEAFF,TGTGCCAGCAGCAAGACAGGGGACACTGAAGCTTTCTTT